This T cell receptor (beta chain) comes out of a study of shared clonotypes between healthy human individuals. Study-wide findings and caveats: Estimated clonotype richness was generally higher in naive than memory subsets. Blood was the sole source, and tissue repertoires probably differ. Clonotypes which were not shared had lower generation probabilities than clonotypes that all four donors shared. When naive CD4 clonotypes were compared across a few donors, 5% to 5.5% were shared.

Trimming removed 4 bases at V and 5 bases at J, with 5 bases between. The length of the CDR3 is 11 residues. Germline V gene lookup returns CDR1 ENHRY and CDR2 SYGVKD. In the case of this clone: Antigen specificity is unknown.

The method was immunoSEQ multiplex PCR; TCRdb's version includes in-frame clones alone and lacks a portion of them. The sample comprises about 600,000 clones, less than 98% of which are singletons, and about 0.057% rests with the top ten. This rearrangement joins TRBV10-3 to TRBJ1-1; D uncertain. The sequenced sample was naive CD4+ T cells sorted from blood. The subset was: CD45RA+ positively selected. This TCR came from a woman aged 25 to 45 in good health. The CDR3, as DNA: TGTGCCATCAGTGGGCGTACTGAAGCTTTCTTT. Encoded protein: CAISGRTEAFF.